The rows below give T cell receptor beta chains drawn from one sample of a study of response to subunit inactivated influenza vaccine. TCRdb reprocessed the RT-PCR reads with MiXCR, giving one entry per CDR3 protein. Of over 750,000 distinct CDR3 sequences in the sample, 21% were seen once. The material was PBMCs from blood, obtained around 5 days after vaccination. These receptors all come from a man between 50 and 59 years old who received an inactivated influenza vaccine. Each CDR3 is given with its conserved first and last residue.

V: TRBV27
CDR3: CASSLWASTEAFF

V: TRBV29-1
CDR3: CSARTGIDYEQYF

V: TRBV3-1
CDR3: CASSQVSGTGALGYTF

V: TRBV20-1
CDR3: CSAREQGATGNEQFF

V: TRBV29-1
CDR3: CSVRVSGEQFF

V: TRBV11-1
CDR3: CASSLVAQSRGGTDTQYF

V: TRBV12-3/TRBV12-4
CDR3: CASSKDRGHGYTF

V: TRBV4-2
CDR3: CASSQDPSGLTTDTQYF

V: TRBV7-9
CDR3: CASSLASQAYEQYF

V: TRBV12-3/TRBV12-4
CDR3: CASSDDRGRTGYTF

V: TRBV7-2
CDR3: CASSLRLAGGLDTQYF

V: TRBV7-2
CDR3: CASSLQLGFRPDTQYF

V: TRBV20-1
CDR3: CSARRLAYEQYF

V: TRBV6-5
CDR3: CASSLAGGIRSTDTQYF

V: TRBV12-3/TRBV12-4
CDR3: CASSFVKTDTQYF

V: TRBV5-1
CDR3: CASSPGTGPSTDTQYF

V: TRBV20-1
CDR3: CSARSGGVRNTQYF

V: TRBV7-2
CDR3: CASRVSGTGSDEQYF

V: TRBV24-1
CDR3: CATSDAGTGTTGELFF

V: TRBV27
CDR3: CASSSLAGSSYEQYF

V: TRBV30
CDR3: CALSEGPWYGYTF

V: TRBV7-6
CDR3: CASSPGGRDEQYF